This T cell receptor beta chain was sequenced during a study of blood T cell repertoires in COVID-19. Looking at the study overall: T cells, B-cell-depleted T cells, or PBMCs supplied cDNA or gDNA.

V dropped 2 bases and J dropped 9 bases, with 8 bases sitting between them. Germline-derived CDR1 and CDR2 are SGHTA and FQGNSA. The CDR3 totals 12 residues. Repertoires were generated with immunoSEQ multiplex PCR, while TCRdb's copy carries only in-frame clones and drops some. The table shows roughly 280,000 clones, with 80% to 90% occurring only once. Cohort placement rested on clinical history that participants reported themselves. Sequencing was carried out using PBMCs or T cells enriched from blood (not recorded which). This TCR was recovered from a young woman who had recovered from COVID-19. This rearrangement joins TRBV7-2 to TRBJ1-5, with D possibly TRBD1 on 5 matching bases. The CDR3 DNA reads TGTGCCAGCAGCTTACCAAGGGGGCCCCAGCATTTT. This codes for CASSLPRGPQHF.